The 17 T cell receptor beta chains below all came from one sample that was sequenced in a study of T cell responses to AZD1222 COVID-19 vaccine. Here immunoSEQ multiplex PCR was the method, and the copy in TCRdb shows in-frame clones only, minus some. The sample gives over 110,000 clones, roughly 92% of which show up once; 9.3% is in the top ten. The source was peripheral blood, collected 28 days after the second AZD1222 dose. These receptors were obtained from an adult who received the AZD1222 COVID-19 vaccine.

The rearrangement links TRBV6-6 to TRBJ2-2; D is unresolved. CDR1 and CDR2 from the germline V gene are MNHNY and SVGAGI (reference sequence). Trimming pared 6 bases from V and 5 bases from J, leaving 4 bases between. The CDR3 contains 11 residues. CDR3 sequence: CASRGTGELFF. The CDR3 bases are TGTGCCAGCAGGGGAACCGGGGAGCTGTTTTTT.

This clone came up once. The V and J genes are TRBV2 and TRBJ2-2; 8 bases match TRBD2. This CDR3 has 14 residues. V shed 6 bases and J 1 base; nucleotides not matched to a gene: 1. Looked up from germline, CDR1 is SNHLY and CDR2 is FYNNEI. The DNA for the CDR3 is TGTGCCAGCAGACTAGCGGTGAACACCGGGGAGCTGTTTTTT. Residues: CASRLAVNTGELFF.

This clone ranks as medium-sized (0.01 to 0.1%). V usage is TRBV4-2 and J usage is TRBJ1-2; 9 positions agree with TRBD1. The V segment lost 1 base and the J segment 3 bases; nucleotides outside the gene matches: 12. This CDR3 is 18 amino acids long. Germline-derived CDR1 and CDR2 are LGHNA and YNFKEQ. CDR3 residues: CASSQASTGGVPYYGYTF. CDR3 bases: TGTGCCAGCAGCCAAGCTTCGACAGGGGGGGTCCCCTACTATGGCTACACCTTC.

V and J are TRBV18 and TRBJ1-2; maybe TRBD1 (6 bases). This CDR3 comprises 12 residues. Looked up from germline, CDR1 is KGHSH and CDR2 is LQKENI. The ends were cut back, 5 bases at V and 6 bases at J, with 10 bases in the middle. The CDR3 spells CASSLSGDGYTF. The CDR3 DNA follows: TGTGCCAGCTCATTATCAGGGGATGGCTACACCTTC.

The chain uses TRBV6-2 or TRBV6-3 and TRBJ2-3; the match to TRBD2 covers 14 bases. Germline V CDR1 and CDR2: MNHEY, SVGEGT. CDR3 length equals 18 residues. V lost 5 bases, J lost 4 bases, and 11 bases stayed unmatched. DNA of the CDR3: TGTGCCAGCAGTCCGGGACTAGCGGGGGCCCCTAGCGCAGATACGCAGTATTTT. Protein: CASSPGLAGAPSADTQYF.

This rearrangement joins TRBV9 to TRBJ2-1, with 7 bases lining up with TRBD2. Germline trimming cut 0 bases from V and 7 bases from J; bases unmatched to any gene: 13. Per the germline V gene, CDR1 is SGDLS and CDR2 is YYNGEE. The CDR3 sequence is 17 residues long. CDR3 sequence (DNA): TGTGCCAGCAGCGTAGGAAGCAGCGGGAACCCAAGAAATGAGCAGTTCTTC. Its translation is CASSVGSSGNPRNEQFF.

This chain connects TRBV12-3 or TRBV12-4 to TRBJ1-3; the D is unclear. V lost 3 bases and J 4 bases, leaving 7 bases between the germline ends. The CDR3 runs to 13 residues. The CDR3 protein is CASSFRQGNTIYF. Here the CDR3 DNA reads TGTGCCAGCAGTTTCCGTCAGGGAAACACCATATATTTT.

The chain carries TRBV7-2 and TRBJ1-1; 7 bases line up with TRBD1. The V gene's germline CDR1 is SGHTA and CDR2 FQGNSA. This CDR3 has 15 residues. The J segment lost 4 bases and the V segment lost 5 bases, leaving 10 bases of the junction unmatched. The CDR3 coding sequence is TGTGCCAGCAGCCGCTCTATCCCAGGGGGCACTGAAGCTTTCTTT. It encodes CASSRSIPGGTEAFF.

The CDR3 reads CASNIGATNEKLFF. CDR3 DNA sequence: TGTGCCAGCAACATAGGAGCAACTAATGAAAAACTGTTTTTT. The chain couples TRBV7-9 to TRBJ1-4; D remains unclear. Trimming removed 7 bases from V and 0 bases from J, with 9 bases in between. Germline CDR1 is SEHNR and CDR2 is FQNEAQ (reference sequence). The CDR3 sequence is 14 residues long.

This clone was picked up one time. This chain joins TRBV19 and TRBJ1-6, with D tentatively TRBD1 (5 bases). V lost 3 bases and J lost 11, with 14 bases in between. The germline CDR1 and CDR2 sequences are LNHDA and SQIVND (reference sequence). This CDR3 is built from 14 residues. The CDR3, as DNA: TGTGCCAGTAGTATGGAGAGGGGCATGACACCCCTCCACTTT. Translated: CASSMERGMTPLHF.

The gene calls are TRBV4-2 and TRBJ1-6; D is possibly TRBD1 (6 bases). Germline V lookup: CDR1 LGHNA, CDR2 YNFKEQ. The CDR3 loop spans 17 amino acids. The V end lost 3 bases, the J end lost 2 bases, and 14 bases lay between the germline ends. The CDR3 protein is CASSHLKGETYNSPLHF. CDR3 nucleotide sequence: TGTGCCAGCAGCCACCTCAAGGGGGAGACCTATAATTCACCCCTCCACTTT.

This chain links TRBV6-5 with TRBJ1-1; D gene ambiguous. Per germline, CDR1 MNHEY and CDR2 SVGAGI. V shed 5 bases and J shed 6 bases, with 10 bases lying between them. CDR3 size: 12 residues. CDR3 in amino acids: CASSHRGAEAFF. CDR3 nucleotides: TGTGCCAGCAGTCACCGGGGTGCTGAAGCTTTCTTT.

The rearrangement links TRBV5-1 to TRBJ1-2; D unresolved. V lost 0 bases to trimming and J lost 13 bases, with 16 bases between them. The germline CDR1 and CDR2 sequences are SGHRS and YFSETQ. CDR3 size: 13 residues. The CDR3 nucleotides read TGCGCCAGCAGCTTGGATCAAGGAGACTTGGCCACCTTC. Residues: CASSLDQGDLATF.

The DNA for the CDR3 is TGTGCCAGCAGCTTAGGACAACCGAACACTGAAGCTTTCTTT. Translation: CASSLGQPNTEAFF. V and J are TRBV11-3 and TRBJ1-1, with D unresolved. This CDR3 has 14 amino acids. V was pared by 1 base and J by 1 base, with 7 bases between. The germline gives CDR1 SGHNT, CDR2 YENEEA.

V is TRBV6-1 and J is TRBJ2-1, with D maybe TRBD1 (6 bases). Germline V gives CDR1 MNHNS, CDR2 SASEGT. CDR3 length: 18 amino acids. Between the trimmed V and J ends, which lost 1 base and 6 bases, there was a span of 22 bases. DNA of the CDR3: TGTGCCAGCAGTGAAGGGCAAAGTCTTACAGGGTATGGCAATGAGCAGTTCTTC. Translated, it gives CASSEGQSLTGYGNEQFF.

The chain has TRBV19 and TRBJ2-7; 8 bases fit TRBD2. CDR1 LNHDA and CDR2 SQIVND come from the germline V gene (reference sequence). This CDR3 contains 15 residues. The V and J ends lost 6 bases and 5 bases, in that order; junction bases with no gene match: 12. CDR3: CASSLRSGRADEQYF. The CDR3 DNA sequence: TGTGCCAGTAGCCTCAGGAGCGGGAGAGCCGACGAGCAGTACTTC.

The genes are TRBV11-1 and TRBJ1-1; 9 positions agree with TRBD1. This CDR3 spans 11 amino acids. The V gene end was trimmed by 8 bases and the J gene end by 9 bases; junction bases not matched to a gene: 4. From germline, CDR1 is SGHAT and CDR2 FQDESV (reference sequence). CDR3 DNA: TGTGCCAGCTCACAGGGGGCCAAAGCTTTCTTT. Its protein product is CASSQGAKAFF. The complete variable domain, with remaining parts taken from reference TRBV11-1 and TRBJ1-1, reads EAEVAQSPRYKITEKSQAVAFWCDPISGHATLYWYRQILGQGPELLVQFQDESVVDDSQLPKDRFSAERLKGVDSTLKIQPAELGDSAMYLCASSQGAKAFFGQGTRLTVV.